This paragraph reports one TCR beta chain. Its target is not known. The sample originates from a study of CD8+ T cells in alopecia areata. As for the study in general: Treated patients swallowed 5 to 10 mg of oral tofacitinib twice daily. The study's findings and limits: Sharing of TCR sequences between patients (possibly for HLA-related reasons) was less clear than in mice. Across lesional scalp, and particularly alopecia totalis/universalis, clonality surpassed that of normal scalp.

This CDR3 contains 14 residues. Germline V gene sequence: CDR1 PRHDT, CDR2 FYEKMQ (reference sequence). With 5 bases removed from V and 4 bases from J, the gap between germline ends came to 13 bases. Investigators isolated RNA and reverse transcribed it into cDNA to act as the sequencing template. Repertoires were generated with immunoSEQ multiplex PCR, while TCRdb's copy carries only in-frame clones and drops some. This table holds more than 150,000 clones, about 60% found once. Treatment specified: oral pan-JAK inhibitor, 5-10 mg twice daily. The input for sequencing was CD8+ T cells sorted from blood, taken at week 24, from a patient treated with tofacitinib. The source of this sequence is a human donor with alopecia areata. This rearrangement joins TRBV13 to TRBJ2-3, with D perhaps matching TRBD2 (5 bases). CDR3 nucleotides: TGTGCCAGCAGCCAGGAGAGCGGCGCAGATACGCAGTATTTT. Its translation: CASSQESGADTQYF.